The 27 T cell receptor beta chains below were found in one sample sequenced in a study of OX40 agonist ivuxolimab in advanced cancers. Assay: immunoSEQ multiplex PCR; the TCRdb copy retains only in-frame clones and omits some. The sample records about 22,000 clones, approximately 85% being singletons. This material consisted of CD4+ or CD8+ T cells sorted from blood, taken in a trial of the OX40 agonist ivuxolimab. These receptors all come from an adult with an advanced solid tumor such as melanoma, head and neck, liver or kidney cancer.

The table lists this clone with a count of one. The V gene is TRBV6-5, the J gene TRBJ2-5; no firm D call. This CDR3 region has 13 residues. Between the trimmed V and J ends, which lost 6 bases and 4 bases, there was a span of 12 bases. Germline V lookup: CDR1 MNHEY, CDR2 SVGAGI. The CDR3 DNA follows: TGTGCCAGCAGAAAGACGGCCCCAGAGACCCAGTACTTC. Amino acid sequence: CASRKTAPETQYF.

By proportion, this clone is medium-sized. The chain combines TRBV5-4 with TRBJ2-7; 9 bases line up with TRBD2. Germline assignment: CDR1 SGHNT and CDR2 YYREEE (reference sequence). CDR3 length: 15 residues. V shed 2 bases, J shed 0 bases, and the junction held 3 bases outside the gene matches. CDR3 sequence: CASSFLAGDSYEQYF. The CDR3 DNA sequence: TGTGCCAGCAGCTTTTTAGCGGGGGACTCCTACGAGCAGTACTTC. Full variable domain (outside the CDR3, taken from reference TRBV5-4 and TRBJ2-7): ETGVTQSPTHLIKTRGQQVTLRCSSQSGHNTVSWYQQALGQGPQFIFQYYREEENGRGNFPPRFSGLQFPNYSSELNVNALELDDSALYLCASSFLAGDSYEQYFGPGTRLTVT.

The rearrangement uses TRBV12-5 and TRBJ2-7; 7 bases are shared with TRBD1. Germline loops: CDR1 LGHNT, CDR2 FRNRAP. The length of the CDR3 is 13 residues. V dropped 2 bases and J dropped 5; count of bases not matched to a gene: 3. CDR3 DNA sequence: TGTGCTAGTGGTTTGACAGGGGCTGACGAGCAGTACTTC. Protein sequence: CASGLTGADEQYF.

This clone was seen a handful of times. The chain couples TRBV19 to TRBJ1-5; unclear D gene. Germline V gene data show CDR1 as LNHDA and CDR2 as SQIVND (reference sequence). CDR3 size: 13 residues. V lost 7 bases to trimming and J lost 7 bases, with 14 bases between them. This CDR3 is CASTPGGRQPQHF. The CDR3, as DNA: TGTGCCAGTACCCCAGGAGGGCGCCAGCCCCAGCATTTT.

This chain's CDR3 is CASSLGTADTQYF. CDR3 coding DNA: TGTGCCAGCAGCTTAGGGACGGCAGATACGCAGTATTTT. V usage is TRBV7-6 and J usage is TRBJ2-3; D is unclear. Trimming removed 1 base at V and 4 bases at J, with 6 bases between. The CDR3 length is 13 residues. Per the germline V gene, CDR1 is SGHVS and CDR2 is FNYEAQ.

This chain uses TRBV2 with TRBJ2-4; TRBD2 matches 9 bases. V was pared by 2 bases and J by 11 bases, with 10 bases of the junction left unmatched. CDR3 size: 15 residues. Germline V CDR1 and CDR2: SNHLY, FYNNEI. The DNA of the CDR3 is TGTGCCAGCAGTGAAAGTTTGGGACTAGCTCGAGTTCAGTACTTC. Encoded protein: CASSESLGLARVQYF.

The chain combines TRBV6-6 with TRBJ1-2; TRBD1 is a possible D gene (5 bases). The germline gives CDR1 MNHNY, CDR2 SVGAGI (reference sequence). V lost 0 bases and J lost 8, with 16 bases in between. This CDR3 is built from 15 residues. CDR3 nucleotide sequence: TGTGCCAGCAGTTACTCGAGAACAGGTGCTTTGGGCTACACCTTC. Translation gives CASSYSRTGALGYTF.

The chain uses TRBV4-1 and TRBJ1-1; D may be TRBD1 (5 bases). Germline assignment: CDR1 MGHRA and CDR2 YSYEKL. V lost 0 bases and J 6 bases, leaving 14 bases between the germline ends. The CDR3 totals 15 residues. The CDR3 loop is CASSQEKGLVAEAFF. Written as DNA, the CDR3 is TGCGCCAGCAGCCAAGAGAAGGGACTGGTAGCTGAAGCTTTCTTT.

In DNA form, the CDR3 reads TGTGCCAGCAGCCCGGCTCGGGTGGTAGCAGATCAAGAGACCCAGTACTTC. This sequence encodes CASSPARVVADQETQYF. The chain employs TRBV28 and TRBJ2-5; no definite D call. Germline V gene data show CDR1 as MDHEN and CDR2 as SYDVKM. The CDR3 sequence is 17 residues long. V lost 6 bases, J lost 2 bases, and 22 bases lay in between.

This clone appeared once. This chain links TRBV5-1 with TRBJ1-1; D gene ambiguous. The CDR3 has 15 amino acids. Germline V CDR1 and CDR2: SGHRS, YFSETQ. V was trimmed by 0 bases and J by 0 bases, leaving 9 bases between them. The CDR3 region is CASSLDVSVNTEAFF. The CDR3 coding sequence is TGCGCCAGCAGCTTGGATGTATCGGTGAACACTGAAGCTTTCTTT.

The genes are TRBV19 and TRBJ1-1, with D possibly being TRBD1 (6 bases). Trimming removed 5 bases from V and 0 bases from J, with 22 bases in between. The CDR3 runs 18 residues. Germline V gene data show CDR1 as LNHDA and CDR2 as SQIVND (reference sequence). CDR3 protein: CASSLAYRTASMNTEAFF. The CDR3 bases are TGTGCCAGTAGTCTAGCTTACCGGACAGCCAGCATGAACACTGAAGCTTTCTTT.

V and J are TRBV5-1 and TRBJ2-7; 8 bases line up with TRBD1. The CDR3 extends over 15 amino acids. The germline CDR1 and CDR2 sequences are SGHRS and YFSETQ. V shed 4 bases, J shed 7 bases, and the junction held 13 bases outside the gene matches. The DNA for the CDR3 is TGCGCCAGCAGCCGGATGTTACAGGGGGGCTTGGAGCAGTACTTC. It codes for CASSRMLQGGLEQYF.

The DNA for the CDR3 is TGTGCCAGCAAACCTAAGGTATCGGACTATGGCTACACCTTC. It encodes CASKPKVSDYGYTF. V and J are TRBV7-9 and TRBJ1-2; D remains unclear. Germline V gene lookup returns CDR1 SEHNR and CDR2 FQNEAQ (reference sequence). This CDR3 contains 14 residues. Deletions cut 7 bases from V and 3 bases from J, with 15 bases between. The entire variable domain, with the rest obtained from reference TRBV7-9 and TRBJ1-2, is as follows: DTGVSQNPRHKITKRGQNVTFRCDPISEHNRLYWYRQTLGQGPEFLTYFQNEAQLEKSRLLSDRFSAERPKGSFSTLEIQRTEQGDSAMYLCASKPKVSDYGYTFGSGTRLTVV.

The chain employs TRBV5-6 and TRBJ2-3; TRBD2 matches 9 bases. The junction had 6 bases not matched to a gene; V was cut back by 2 bases and J by 2 bases. The germline CDR1 and CDR2 sequences are SGHDT and YYEEEE. There are 16 residues in the CDR3. CDR3 loop: CASSLAGGPFTDTQYF. The CDR3 DNA sequence: TGTGCCAGCAGCTTAGCGGGGGGACCGTTCACAGATACGCAGTATTTT.

This chain joins TRBV28 and TRBJ1-1; D gene unclear. The CDR3 consists of 12 residues. Germline V gene data show CDR1 as MDHEN and CDR2 as SYDVKM. Deletions cut 1 base from V and 7 bases from J, with 7 bases between. The CDR3 coding sequence is TGTGCCAGCAGTTTATACAGTCTTGAAGCTTTCTTT. Amino acid sequence: CASSLYSLEAFF.

This chain links TRBV7-9 with TRBJ2-7, with D perhaps matching TRBD2 (5 bases). This CDR3 region has 14 residues. Trimming left V 5 bases short and J 4 bases short, with 15 bases between. CDR1 SEHNR and CDR2 FQNEAQ come from the germline V gene (reference sequence). This chain's CDR3 is CASSPPEGGYEQYF. The DNA for the CDR3 is TGTGCCAGCAGCCCTCCTGAGGGTGGGTACGAGCAGTACTTC.

The rearrangement joins TRBV4-1 to TRBJ1-1; D possibly corresponds to TRBD1 (5 bases). This CDR3 is 14 amino acids long. V was shortened by 2 bases and J by 3 bases, with 10 bases between the two germline ends. The germline gives CDR1 MGHRA, CDR2 YSYEKL. As DNA, the CDR3 is TGCGCCAGCAGCCAAACTCAGGGAGACACTGAAGCTTTCTTT. This sequence encodes CASSQTQGDTEAFF.

A single count supports this clone. The chain joins TRBV9 to TRBJ1-2; 9 positions match TRBD1. V trimming: 3 bases; J trimming: 4 bases; junction bases outside the gene matches: 4. CDR3 length: 14 residues. Germline CDR1 is SGDLS and CDR2 is YYNGEE. CDR3 loop: CASSAPGQGYGYTF. In nucleotides, the CDR3 is TGTGCCAGCAGCGCCCCGGGACAGGGCTATGGCTACACCTTC.

The gene calls are TRBV29-1 and TRBJ1-1, with TRBD1 matching 8 bases. The V segment lost 3 bases and the J segment 6 bases; nucleotides outside the gene matches: 6. CDR1 is SQVTM, CDR2 ANQGSEA, per germline. There are 13 residues in the CDR3. CDR3 DNA: TGCAGCGTTGAGTCGGACAGGGCCCCTGAAGCTTTCTTT. It encodes CSVESDRAPEAFF. Combining the CDR3 with reference TRBV29-1 and TRBJ1-1 gives the whole variable domain SAVISQKPSRDICQRGTSLTIQCQVDSQVTMMFWYRQQPGQSLTLIATANQGSEATYESGFVIDKFPISRPNLTFSTLTVSNMSPEDSSIYLCSVESDRAPEAFFGQGTRLTVV.

In this sample, this clone turned up once. The CDR3 nucleotides are TGTGCCAGCAGCCGAGAGGGGGGCACTGAAGCTTTCTTT. Translating gives CASSREGGTEAFF. The chain links TRBV7-9 to TRBJ1-1, with a weak D call TRBD1 (6 bases). Germline CDR1 SEHNR, CDR2 FQNEAQ (reference sequence). This CDR3 has 13 residues. V lost 5 bases to trimming and J lost 4 bases, with 11 bases between them. The full variable domain, in which reference TRBV7-9 and TRBJ1-1 provide the parts outside the CDR3, is DTGVSQNPRHKITKRGQNVTFRCDPISEHNRLYWYRQTLGQGPEFLTYFQNEAQLEKSRLLSDRFSAERPKGSFSTLEIQRTEQGDSAMYLCASSREGGTEAFFGQGTRLTVV.

The J gene is TRBJ1-3, the V gene TRBV12-2; TRBD1 was called by the table and not checked on the DNA. TRBV12-2 is annotated as a pseudogene. The CDR3 length is 16 residues. CDR3 residues: CASRPHTGTSGNTIYF. CDR3 nucleotides: TGTGCAAGTCGCCCCCACACAGGGACCTCTGGAAACACCATATATTTT.

The chain combines TRBV28 with TRBJ2-5, with D tentatively TRBD1 or TRBD2 (5 bases each). The J call may be mistaken, given a closer DNA end match to TRBJ2-7. CDR3 size: 17 residues. The V gene's germline CDR1 is MDHEN and CDR2 SYDVKM. This CDR3 reads CASSPSRGQGISYEQYF. The CDR3 nucleotides read TGTGCCAGCAGTCCTTCGAGAGGGCAGGGAATCTCCTACGAGCAGTACTTC.

The chain combines TRBV2 with TRBJ1-2, with 7 bases lining up with TRBD1. The CDR3 length is 12 residues. Germline loops: CDR1 SNHLY, CDR2 FYNNEI. With V trimmed by 6 bases and J by 7 bases, 5 bases remained unmatched. CDR3 nucleotide sequence: TGTGCCAGCAGCCCGGACAGGTCTGGCTACACCTTC. Translation: CASSPDRSGYTF.

About this clone: This CDR3 is also generated by other DNA sequences in the sample. The chain joins TRBV4-1 to TRBJ1-3; D unresolved. Trimming pared 1 base from V and 0 bases from J, leaving 7 bases between. The CDR3 extends over 15 amino acids. Germline lookup yields CDR1 MGHRA and CDR2 YSYEKL. CDR3 bases: TGCGCCAGCAGCCAAGGTGACTACTCTGGAAACACCATATATTTT. Its translation is CASSQGDYSGNTIYF.

The chain is built from TRBV4-3 and TRBJ1-1; D unresolved. Germline V gives CDR1 LGHNA, CDR2 YSLEER. V lost 3 bases, J lost 5 bases, and 10 bases lay in between. The CDR3 sequence is 13 residues long. The CDR3 reads CASSQGKWTEAFF. For the CDR3, the DNA is TGCGCCAGCAGCCAGGGGAAGTGGACTGAAGCTTTCTTT.

CDR3 region: CASSYSYGTEIGYTF. The CDR3 DNA follows: TGTGCCAGCAGTTACTCCTACGGCACTGAAATTGGCTACACCTTC. This chain links TRBV6-6 with TRBJ1-2; D gene unclear. The V gene's germline CDR1 is MNHNY and CDR2 SVGAGI (reference sequence). V lost 0 bases and J 7 bases, leaving 15 bases between the germline ends. The CDR3 covers 15 residues.

This chain connects TRBV11-3 to TRBJ2-3, with 8 bases that match TRBD1. From germline, CDR1 is SGHNT and CDR2 YENEEA. The CDR3 loop spans 15 amino acids. The junction had 9 bases not matched to a gene; V was cut back by 5 bases and J by 5 bases. CDR3 sequence reads: CASSHKRQGLDTQYF. The DNA for the CDR3 is TGTGCCAGCAGCCATAAACGACAGGGGCTAGATACGCAGTATTTT.